Listed below are T cell receptor beta chains from one sample, sequenced in a study of post-analysis software for immune sequencing data. TCRdb re-called the PCR reads through MiXCR, storing one row per CDR3 protein. The sample holds about 820,000 distinct CDR3 sequences, roughly 50% seen once. The material sequenced was blood. All receptors derive from a girl aged 10 to 17 with multiple sclerosis. Both conserved end residues are part of each CDR3. A row's size may be missing; if present it is once, few, many or a size class.

v_call	j_call	clone_size	cdr3_aa
TRBV20-1	TRBJ2-7	few	CSARLDSSYEQYF
TRBV5-8	TRBJ1-2	few	CASIPGTGGSNYGYTF
TRBV10-3	TRBJ2-1	NA	CAISASVSSYNEQFF
TRBV6-6	TRBJ2-3	few	CAGGPYGTQYF
TRBV5-1	TRBJ2-1	NA	CASSFKAQGVYNEQFF
TRBV29-1	TRBJ1-2	NA	CSVEVYRGRGDGYTF
TRBV5-1	TRBJ1-2	few	CASSLASGLDYGYTF
TRBV29-1	TRBJ2-3	NA	CSHPFGLAGATDTQYF
TRBV10-3	TRBJ1-2	few	CAISDRGRSYGYTF
TRBV19	TRBJ2-1	NA	CASSMLGGNSYNEQFF
TRBV10-3	TRBJ2-7	few	CAIRGGNSYEQYF
TRBV20-1	TRBJ2-1	few	CSARRPASGFAQFF
TRBV5-1	TRBJ2-2	once	CASSGTVNGELFF
TRBV27	TRBJ1-2	NA	CASSFSAGGTGYTF
TRBV12-3/TRBV12-4	TRBJ2-7	few	CASTRQDHYEQYF
TRBV11-2	TRBJ2-7	NA	CASSSRRLAGYEQYF
TRBV5-1	TRBJ2-7	NA	CASSIRTAGTYEQYF
TRBV12-3/TRBV12-4	TRBJ1-1	NA	CASSLSGAGSFF
TRBV20-1	TRBJ2-3	NA	CSADGLAGPRADTQYF
TRBV28	TRBJ2-3	NA	CASTRPGVGTDTQYF
TRBV5-5	TRBJ2-7	few	CASSFYSGSDGEQYF
TRBV20-1	TRBJ2-4	NA	CSASDLKNIQYF
TRBV5-5	TRBJ1-4	NA	CASSLGQGGLFF
TRBV3-1	TRBJ1-5	NA	CASSQVLGNQPQHF
TRBV5-1	TRBJ2-7	once	CASSLGWGEYEQYF
TRBV6-2/TRBV6-3	TRBJ1-4	NA	CVSRGEKLFF
TRBV2	TRBJ2-3	NA	CASSDISGTGTQYF
TRBV4-1	NA	NA	CASSQDIWRGGPETQYF
TRBV29-1	TRBJ2-7	NA	CSVEVSGREQYF
TRBV5-1	TRBJ1-1	few	CASSPQGRATEAFF
TRBV11-1	TRBJ2-1	NA	CASSRLDYNEQFF
TRBV20-1	TRBJ1-1	once	CSARGGAGATEAFF
TRBV3-1	TRBJ2-7	few	CASSQVGFKTPSSYEQYF
TRBV4-1	TRBJ2-7	few	CASSPPDIYEQYF
TRBV27	NA	NA	CASSLGPVYEQYF
TRBV29-1	TRBJ2-7	NA	CSVGPRQGMYEQYF
TRBV3-1	TRBJ2-1	NA	CASSQVYGASYNEQFF
TRBV10-3	TRBJ2-1	NA	CAISESRGRSYNEQFF
TRBV4-1	TRBJ2-7	NA	CASSLNVWQREDYEQYF
TRBV15	TRBJ2-3	NA	CATSRDPGGSDTQYF
TRBV5-1	TRBJ2-5	few	CVSSLSTGYQETQYF
TRBV6-4	TRBJ2-1	many	CASSDGERGEQFF
TRBV10-3	TRBJ1-5	few	CAISGGSSNQPQHF
TRBV6-1	TRBJ1-2	NA	CASSGQSGVYGYTF
TRBV12-3/TRBV12-4	TRBJ1-5	NA	CASSLVGTSQPQHF
TRBV29-1	TRBJ2-5	NA	CSVRSTQETQYF
TRBV20-1	NA	once	CSAPRSSGEETQYF
TRBV5-1	TRBJ2-7	NA	CASSLGGDPSHEQYF
TRBV6-6	TRBJ2-5	few	CASSPPGQGSQVQYF
TRBV5-1	NA	NA	CASSPDGRDRDIQYF
TRBV6-5	TRBJ2-4	NA	CASRGTGLAKNIQYF